This T cell receptor (beta chain) was documented in a study of blood T cell repertoires in COVID-19. Study as a whole: Spain, Italy and the United States supplied samples that represented acute and convalescent COVID-19.

Using immunoSEQ multiplex PCR, the repertoire was profiled, and TCRdb retains in-frame clones only, with some absent. The sample lists some 460,000 clones, 80% to 90% occurring once. CDR1 and CDR2 from the germline V gene are KGHSH and LQKENI. The V end was cut by 4 bases, the J end by 0 bases, with 15 bases between. The length of the CDR3 is 16 residues. The chain is built from TRBV18 and TRBJ1-1; D call uncertain. Sequences were obtained from peripheral blood. The TCR comes from a woman under 40 with acute or convalescent COVID-19. DNA of the CDR3: TGTGCCAGCTCACTTGGTGCGGGTTCTGTGAACACTGAAGCTTTCTTT. It is translated as CASSLGAGSVNTEAFF. Based on the CDR3 plus reference TRBV18 and TRBJ1-1, the full variable domain is NAGVMQNPRHLVRRRGQEARLRCSPMKGHSHVYWYRQLPEEGLKFMVYLQKENIIDESGMPKERFSAEFPKEGPSILRIQQVVRGDSAAYFCASSLGAGSVNTEAFFGQGTRLTVV.